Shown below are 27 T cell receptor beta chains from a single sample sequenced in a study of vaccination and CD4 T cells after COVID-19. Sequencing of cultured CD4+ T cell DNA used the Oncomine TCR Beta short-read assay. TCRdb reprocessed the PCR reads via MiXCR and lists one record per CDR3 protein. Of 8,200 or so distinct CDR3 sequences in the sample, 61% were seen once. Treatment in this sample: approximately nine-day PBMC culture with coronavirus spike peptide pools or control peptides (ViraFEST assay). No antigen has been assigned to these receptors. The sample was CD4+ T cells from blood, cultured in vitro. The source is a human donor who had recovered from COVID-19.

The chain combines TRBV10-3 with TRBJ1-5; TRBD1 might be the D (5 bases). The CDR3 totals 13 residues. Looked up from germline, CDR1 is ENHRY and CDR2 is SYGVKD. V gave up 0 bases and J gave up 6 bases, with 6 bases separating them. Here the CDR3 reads CAISESGGQPQHF. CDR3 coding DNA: TGTGCCATCAGTGAGTCGGGGGGTCAGCCCCAGCATTTT.

The CDR3 coding sequence is TGCAGTGCAGGGAGCAATCAGCCCCAGCATTTT. Encoded protein: CSAGSNQPQHF. The chain has TRBV20-1 and TRBJ1-5; D is unresolved. From germline, CDR1 is DFQATT and CDR2 SNEGSKA (reference sequence). The CDR3 loop spans 11 amino acids. V was trimmed by 6 bases and J by 1 base, leaving 4 bases between them.

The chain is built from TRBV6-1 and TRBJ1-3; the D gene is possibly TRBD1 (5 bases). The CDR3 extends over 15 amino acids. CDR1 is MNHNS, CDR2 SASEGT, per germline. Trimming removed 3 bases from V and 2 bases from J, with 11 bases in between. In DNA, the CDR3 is TGTGCCAGCAGTGATAGAGGCAGGGCTGGAAACACCATATATTTT. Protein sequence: CASSDRGRAGNTIYF.

The CDR3 protein is CSARSSGESYEQFF. Written as DNA, the CDR3 is TGCAGTGCTAGGTCCAGCGGGGAATCTTATGAGCAGTTCTTC. The V and J genes are TRBV20-1 and TRBJ2-1, with 7 bases lining up with TRBD2. The CDR3 totals 14 residues. V lost 3 bases to trimming and J lost 8 bases; unmatched junction nucleotides: 10. The germline CDR1 and CDR2 sequences are DFQATT and SNEGSKA (reference sequence).

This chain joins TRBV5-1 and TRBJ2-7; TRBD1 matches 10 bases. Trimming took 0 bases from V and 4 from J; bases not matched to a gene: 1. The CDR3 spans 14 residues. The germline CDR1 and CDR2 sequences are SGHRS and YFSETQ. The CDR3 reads CASSLGQGAYEQYF. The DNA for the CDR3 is TGCGCCAGCAGCTTGGGACAGGGGGCTTACGAGCAGTACTTC.

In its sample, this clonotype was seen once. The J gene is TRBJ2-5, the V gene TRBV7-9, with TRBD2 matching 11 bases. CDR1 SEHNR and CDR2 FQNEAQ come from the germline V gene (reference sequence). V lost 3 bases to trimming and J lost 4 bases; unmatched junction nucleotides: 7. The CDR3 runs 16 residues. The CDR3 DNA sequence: TGTGCCAGCAGCTTTGGTAGCGGGGGGGCCGGAGAGACCCAGTACTTC. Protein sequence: CASSFGSGGAGETQYF. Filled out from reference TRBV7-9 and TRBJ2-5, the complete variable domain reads DTGVSQNPRHKITKRGQNVTFRCDPISEHNRLYWYRQTLGQGPEFLTYFQNEAQLEKSRLLSDRFSAERPKGSFSTLEIQRTEQGDSAMYLCASSFGSGGAGETQYFGPGTRLLVL.

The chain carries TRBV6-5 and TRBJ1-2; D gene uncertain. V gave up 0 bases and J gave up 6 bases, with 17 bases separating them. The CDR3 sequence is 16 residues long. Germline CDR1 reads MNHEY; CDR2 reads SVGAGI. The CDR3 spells CASSYSTVVPGDGYTF. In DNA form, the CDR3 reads TGTGCCAGCAGTTACTCGACTGTAGTTCCTGGGGATGGCTACACCTTC.

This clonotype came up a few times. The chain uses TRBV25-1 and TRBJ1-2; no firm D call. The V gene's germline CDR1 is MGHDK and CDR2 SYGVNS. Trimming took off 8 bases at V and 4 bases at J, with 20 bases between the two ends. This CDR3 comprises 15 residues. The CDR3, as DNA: TGTGCCAGCGGCGAGGATGCCGTCGGAGGCTATGGCTACACCTTC. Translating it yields CASGEDAVGGYGYTF.

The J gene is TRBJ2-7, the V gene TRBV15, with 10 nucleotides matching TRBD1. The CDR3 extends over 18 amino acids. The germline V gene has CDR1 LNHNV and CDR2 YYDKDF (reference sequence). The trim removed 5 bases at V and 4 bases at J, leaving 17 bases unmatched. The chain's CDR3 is CATSQTGGFAGEEYEQYF. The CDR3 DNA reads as TGTGCCACCAGCCAGACAGGGGGCTTCGCGGGAGAGGAATACGAGCAGTACTTC.

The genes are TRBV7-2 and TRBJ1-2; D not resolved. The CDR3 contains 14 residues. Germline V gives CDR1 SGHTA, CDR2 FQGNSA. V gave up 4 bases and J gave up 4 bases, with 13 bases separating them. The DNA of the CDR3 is TGTGCCAGCAGCTCGACGACATCGATCTATGGCTACACCTTC. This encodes CASSSTTSIYGYTF.

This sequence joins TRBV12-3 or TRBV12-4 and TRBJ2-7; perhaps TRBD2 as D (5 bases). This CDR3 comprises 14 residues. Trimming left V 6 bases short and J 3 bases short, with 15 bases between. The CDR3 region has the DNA TGTGCCAGCAGCCCTACCCGGGGAGTCTACGAGCAGTACTTC. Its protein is CASSPTRGVYEQYF.

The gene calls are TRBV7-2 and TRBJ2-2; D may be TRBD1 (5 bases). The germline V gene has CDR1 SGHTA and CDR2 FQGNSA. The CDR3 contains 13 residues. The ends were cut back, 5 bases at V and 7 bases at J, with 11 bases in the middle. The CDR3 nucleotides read TGTGCCAGCAGCCCCCAGGGCGGCGGGGAGCTGTTTTTT. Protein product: CASSPQGGGELFF. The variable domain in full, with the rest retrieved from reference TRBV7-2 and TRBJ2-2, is GAGVSQSPSNKVTEKGKDVELRCDPISGHTALYWYRQSLGQGLEFLIYFQGNSAPDKSGLPSDRFSAERTGGSVSTLTIQRTQQEDSAVYLCASSPQGGGELFFGEGSRLTVL.

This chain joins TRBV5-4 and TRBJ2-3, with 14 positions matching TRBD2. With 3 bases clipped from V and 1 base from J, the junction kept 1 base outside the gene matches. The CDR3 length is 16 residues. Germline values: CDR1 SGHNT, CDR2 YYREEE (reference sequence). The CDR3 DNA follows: TGTGCCAGCAGCTCGGGACTAGCGGGAGGCACAGATACGCAGTATTTT. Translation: CASSSGLAGGTDTQYF.

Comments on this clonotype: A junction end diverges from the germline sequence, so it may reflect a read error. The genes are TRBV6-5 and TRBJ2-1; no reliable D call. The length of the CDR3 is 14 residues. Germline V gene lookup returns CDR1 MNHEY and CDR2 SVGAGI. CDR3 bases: TGTGCCAGCAATTACTCGGAAGGGTACAATGAGCAGTTCTTC. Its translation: CASNYSEGYNEQFF.

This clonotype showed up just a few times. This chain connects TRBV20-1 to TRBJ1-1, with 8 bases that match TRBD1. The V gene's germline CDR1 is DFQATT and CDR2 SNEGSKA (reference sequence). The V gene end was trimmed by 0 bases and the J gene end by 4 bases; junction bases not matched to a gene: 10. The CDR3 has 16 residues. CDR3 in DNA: TGCAGTGCTAGAGAAAGGACAGGGAGAACATCCACTGAAGCTTTCTTT. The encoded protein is CSARERTGRTSTEAFF.

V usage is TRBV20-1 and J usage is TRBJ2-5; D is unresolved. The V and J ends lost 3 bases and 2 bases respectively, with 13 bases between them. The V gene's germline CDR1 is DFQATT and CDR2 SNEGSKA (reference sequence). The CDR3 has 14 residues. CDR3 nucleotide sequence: TGCAGTGCTAGTAGGTTGCGCCAGCAAGAGACCCAGTACTTC. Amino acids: CSASRLRQQETQYF.

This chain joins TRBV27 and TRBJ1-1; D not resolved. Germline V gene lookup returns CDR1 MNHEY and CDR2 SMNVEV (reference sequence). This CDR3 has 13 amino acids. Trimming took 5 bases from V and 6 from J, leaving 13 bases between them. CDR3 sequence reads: CASSRLKAPEAFF. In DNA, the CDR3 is TGTGCCAGCAGTCGACTCAAGGCACCTGAAGCTTTCTTT.

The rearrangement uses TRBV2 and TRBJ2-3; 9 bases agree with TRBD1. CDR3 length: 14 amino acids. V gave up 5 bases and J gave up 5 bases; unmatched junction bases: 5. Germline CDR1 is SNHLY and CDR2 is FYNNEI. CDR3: CASSNRGRGDTQYF. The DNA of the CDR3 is TGTGCCAGCAGTAACAGGGGGCGCGGAGATACGCAGTATTTT.

CDR3 DNA: TGTGCCACGGGGGACCCCTCCCGCAATCAGCCCCAGCATTTT. Protein: CATGDPSRNQPQHF. V is TRBV27 and J is TRBJ1-5, with a weak D call TRBD1 (5 bases). V dropped 10 bases and J dropped 2 bases, with 15 bases sitting between them. CDR1 and CDR2 from the germline V gene are MNHEY and SMNVEV (reference sequence). The CDR3 is 14 amino acids.

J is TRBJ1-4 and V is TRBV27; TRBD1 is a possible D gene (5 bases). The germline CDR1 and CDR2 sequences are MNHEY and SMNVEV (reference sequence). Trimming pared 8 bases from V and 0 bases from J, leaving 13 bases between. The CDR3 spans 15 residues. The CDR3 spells CASPSARATNEKLFF. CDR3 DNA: TGTGCCAGCCCCTCGGCCAGGGCAACTAATGAAAAACTGTTTTTT.

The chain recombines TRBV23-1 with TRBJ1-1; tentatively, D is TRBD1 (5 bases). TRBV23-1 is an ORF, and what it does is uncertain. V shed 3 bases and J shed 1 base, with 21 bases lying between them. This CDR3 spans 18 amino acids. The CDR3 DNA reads TGCGCCAGCAGTCACGACGAACAGGAGACAATCCAGAACACTGAAGCTTTCTTT. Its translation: CASSHDEQETIQNTEAFF.

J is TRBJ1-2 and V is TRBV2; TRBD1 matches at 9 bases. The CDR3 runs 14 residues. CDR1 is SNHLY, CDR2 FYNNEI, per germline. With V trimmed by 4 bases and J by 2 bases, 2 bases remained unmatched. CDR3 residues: CASSVGTGNYGYTF. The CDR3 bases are TGTGCCAGCAGTGTAGGGACAGGGAACTATGGCTACACCTTC. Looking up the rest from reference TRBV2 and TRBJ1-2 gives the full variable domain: EPEVTQTPSHQVTQMGQEVILRCVPISNHLYFYWYRQILGQKVEFLVSFYNNEISEKSEIFDDQFSVERPDGSNFTLKIRSTKLEDSAMYFCASSVGTGNYGYTFGSGTRLTVV.

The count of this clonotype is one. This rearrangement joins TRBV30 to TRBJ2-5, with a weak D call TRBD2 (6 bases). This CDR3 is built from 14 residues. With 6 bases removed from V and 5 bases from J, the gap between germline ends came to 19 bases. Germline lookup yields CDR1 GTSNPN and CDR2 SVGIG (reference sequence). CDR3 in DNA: TGTGCCTGCCACCCCGGACCCCGGGGGGAGACCCAGTACTTC. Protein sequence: CACHPGPRGETQYF.

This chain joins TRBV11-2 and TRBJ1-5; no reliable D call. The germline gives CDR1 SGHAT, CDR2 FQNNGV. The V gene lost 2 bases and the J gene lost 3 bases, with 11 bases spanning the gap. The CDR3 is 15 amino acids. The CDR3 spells CASSLSSGLNQPQHF. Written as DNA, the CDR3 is TGTGCCAGCAGCTTAAGTTCTGGGCTCAATCAGCCCCAGCATTTT.

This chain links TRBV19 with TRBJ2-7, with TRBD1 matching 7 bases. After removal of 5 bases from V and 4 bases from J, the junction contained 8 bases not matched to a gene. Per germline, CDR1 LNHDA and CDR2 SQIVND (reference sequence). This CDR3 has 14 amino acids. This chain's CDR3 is CASSGTEPPYEQYF. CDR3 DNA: TGTGCCAGTAGTGGGACAGAGCCCCCGTACGAGCAGTACTTC.

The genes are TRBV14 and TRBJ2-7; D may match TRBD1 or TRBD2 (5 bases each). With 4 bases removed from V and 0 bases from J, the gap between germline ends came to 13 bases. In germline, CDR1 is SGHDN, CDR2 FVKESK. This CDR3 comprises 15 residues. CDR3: CASSLGTASSYEQYF. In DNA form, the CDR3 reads TGTGCCAGCAGCCTAGGGACGGCTAGCTCCTACGAGCAGTACTTC. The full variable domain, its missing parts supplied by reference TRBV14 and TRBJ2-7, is EAGVTQFPSHSVIEKGQTVTLRCDPISGHDNLYWYRRVMGKEIKFLLHFVKESKQDESGMPNNRFLAERTGGTYSTLKVQPAELEDSGVYFCASSLGTASSYEQYFGPGTRLTVT.

The CDR3 reads CASSLGGLGTDTQYF. The CDR3 DNA is TGTGCCAGCAGTTTGGGGGGACTAGGTACAGATACGCAGTATTTT. The chain couples TRBV27 to TRBJ2-3, with TRBD2 identical over 8 bases. The V gene's germline CDR1 is MNHEY and CDR2 SMNVEV (reference sequence). This CDR3 is built from 15 residues. The V segment lost 3 bases and the J segment 3 bases; nucleotides outside the gene matches: 5.